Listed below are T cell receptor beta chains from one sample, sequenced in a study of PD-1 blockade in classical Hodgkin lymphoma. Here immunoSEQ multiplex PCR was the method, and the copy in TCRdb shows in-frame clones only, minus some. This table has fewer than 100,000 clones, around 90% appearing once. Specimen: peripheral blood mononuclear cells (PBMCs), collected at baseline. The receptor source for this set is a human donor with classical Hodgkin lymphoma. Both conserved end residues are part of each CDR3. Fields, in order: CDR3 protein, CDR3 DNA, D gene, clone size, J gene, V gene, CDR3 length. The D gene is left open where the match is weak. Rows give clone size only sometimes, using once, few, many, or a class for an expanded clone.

CDR3aa: CASSLFLLTGTSYEQYF; CDR3nt: TGTGCCAGCAGTTTATTCCTACTGACAGGTACCTCCTACGAGCAGTACTTC; d_gene: .; abundance: .; j_gene: TRBJ2-7; v_gene: TRBV28; len: 17
CDR3aa: CASSPRWGEEKLFF; CDR3nt: TGTGCCAGCAGTCCTCGTTGGGGCGAAGAAAAACTGTTTTTT; d_gene: .; abundance: .; j_gene: TRBJ1-4; v_gene: TRBV27; len: 14
CDR3aa: CASSLTGRASDEQFF; CDR3nt: TGTGCCAGCAGCTTAACCGGGAGGGCCAGCGATGAGCAGTTCTTC; d_gene: TRBD2; abundance: .; j_gene: TRBJ2-1; v_gene: TRBV7-2; len: 15
CDR3aa: CATSGLTSGYNEQFF; CDR3nt: TGTGCCACCAGCGGTTTGACTAGCGGATACAATGAGCAGTTCTTC; d_gene: TRBD2; abundance: .; j_gene: TRBJ2-1; v_gene: TRBV15; len: 15
CDR3aa: CASSLDRGGVDYGYTF; CDR3nt: TGTGCCAGCAGCTTAGACCGGGGGGGAGTTGACTATGGCTACACCTTC; d_gene: .; abundance: .; j_gene: TRBJ1-2; v_gene: TRBV11-2; len: 16
CDR3aa: CASSRGGRSGTGELFF; CDR3nt: TGTGCCAGTAGTAGGGGCGGGAGGTCCGGTACCGGGGAGCTGTTTTTT; d_gene: TRBD2; abundance: .; j_gene: TRBJ2-2; v_gene: TRBV19; len: 16
CDR3aa: CASSLGGRENIQYF; CDR3nt: TGTGCCAGCAGCTTAGGAGGAAGGGAAAACATTCAGTACTTC; d_gene: .; abundance: few; j_gene: TRBJ2-4; v_gene: TRBV7-2; len: 14
CDR3aa: CASSARQGTGGYTF; CDR3nt: TGTGCCAGCAGCGCTCGACAGGGGACTGGAGGCTACACCTTC; d_gene: TRBD1; abundance: .; j_gene: TRBJ1-2; v_gene: TRBV9; len: 14
CDR3aa: CASSVEDGFSTDTQYF; CDR3nt: TGTGCCAGCAGCGTCGAGGACGGTTTTAGCACAGATACGCAGTATTTT; d_gene: .; abundance: .; j_gene: TRBJ2-3; v_gene: TRBV9; len: 16
CDR3aa: CASIITTGGNTEAFF; CDR3nt: TGTGCCAGCATCATAACAACAGGGGGGAACACTGAAGCTTTCTTT; d_gene: TRBD1; abundance: .; j_gene: TRBJ1-1; v_gene: TRBV6-5; len: 15
CDR3aa: CASSSPGTVSNIQYF; CDR3nt: TGTGCCAGCAGTTCCCCCGGGACAGTATCAAACATTCAGTACTTC; d_gene: TRBD1; abundance: .; j_gene: TRBJ2-4; v_gene: TRBV28; len: 15
CDR3aa: CASSLGPKADTQYF; CDR3nt: TGTGCCAGCAGCTTGGGCCCCAAAGCAGATACGCAGTATTTT; d_gene: .; abundance: .; j_gene: TRBJ2-3; v_gene: TRBV5-4; len: 14
CDR3aa: CSVLPGLAGVNEQFF; CDR3nt: TGCAGCGTTCTCCCGGGACTAGCGGGAGTTAATGAGCAGTTCTTC; d_gene: TRBD2; abundance: .; j_gene: TRBJ2-1; v_gene: TRBV29-1; len: 15
CDR3aa: CASSPGTVETQYF; CDR3nt: TGTGCCAGCAGCCCCGGGACGGTTGAGACCCAGTACTTC; d_gene: .; abundance: .; j_gene: TRBJ2-5; v_gene: TRBV2; len: 13
CDR3aa: CASSQVGLAGRSGIYEQYF; CDR3nt: TGCGCCAGCAGCCAAGTGGGGTTAGCGGGAAGGTCCGGGATCTACGAGCAGTACTTC; d_gene: TRBD2; abundance: .; j_gene: TRBJ2-7; v_gene: TRBV4-3; len: 19
CDR3aa: CASSSSYGYTF; CDR3nt: TGTGCCAGCAGCTCAAGCTATGGCTACACCTTC; d_gene: .; abundance: .; j_gene: TRBJ1-2; v_gene: TRBV25-1; len: 11
CDR3aa: CASTGTMTDTQYF; CDR3nt: TGTGCCAGCACCGGGACAATGACAGATACGCAGTATTTT; d_gene: .; abundance: once; j_gene: TRBJ2-3; v_gene: TRBV11-2; len: 13
CDR3aa: CASSLLANTYEQYF; CDR3nt: TGTGCCAGCAGCCTCCTAGCGAACACCTACGAGCAGTACTTC; d_gene: .; abundance: .; j_gene: TRBJ2-7; v_gene: TRBV28; len: 14
CDR3aa: CASSEFGGQPQHF; CDR3nt: TGTGCCAGCAGTGAGTTCGGGGGCCAGCCCCAGCATTTT; d_gene: .; abundance: few; j_gene: TRBJ1-5; v_gene: TRBV2; len: 13
CDR3aa: CASSGVRDTQYF; CDR3nt: TGTGCCAGCTCGGGGGTTAGGGATACGCAGTATTTT; d_gene: .; abundance: .; j_gene: TRBJ2-3; v_gene: TRBV28; len: 12
CDR3aa: CASSLDRLNTEAFF; CDR3nt: TGTGCCAGCAGCTTGGACAGGCTGAACACTGAAGCTTTCTTT; d_gene: TRBD1; abundance: .; j_gene: TRBJ1-1; v_gene: TRBV11-1; len: 14
CDR3aa: CASSPGGTYEQYF; CDR3nt: TGTGCCAGCAGCCCCGGGGGGACGTACGAGCAGTACTTC; d_gene: TRBD2; abundance: once; j_gene: TRBJ2-7; v_gene: TRBV6-1; len: 13
CDR3aa: CASSLYVGDRETGANVLTF; CDR3nt: TGTGCCAGCAGCTTATACGTAGGGGACAGGGAGACTGGGGCCAACGTCCTGACTTTC; d_gene: TRBD1; abundance: .; j_gene: TRBJ2-6; v_gene: TRBV7-2; len: 19
CDR3aa: CASSIGGQVNQPQHF; CDR3nt: TGTGCCAGTAGTATTGGGGGACAGGTTAATCAGCCCCAGCATTTT; d_gene: TRBD1; abundance: once; j_gene: TRBJ1-5; v_gene: TRBV19; len: 15
CDR3aa: CASSPPGETQYF; CDR3nt: TGTGCCAGCAGCCCCCCCGGTGAGACCCAGTACTTC; d_gene: .; abundance: once; j_gene: TRBJ2-5; v_gene: TRBV4-2; len: 12
CDR3aa: CASTGGPPNQPQHF; CDR3nt: TGTGCCAGTACGGGCGGTCCCCCAAATCAGCCCCAGCATTTT; d_gene: .; abundance: .; j_gene: TRBJ1-5; v_gene: TRBV19; len: 14
CDR3aa: CASSPMRGDWEQYF; CDR3nt: TGCGCCAGCAGCCCCATGAGGGGGGATTGGGAGCAGTACTTC; d_gene: .; abundance: .; j_gene: TRBJ2-7; v_gene: TRBV10-2; len: 14
CDR3aa: CASSAGEGAYNEQFF; CDR3nt: TGTGCCAGCAGCGCGGGGGAGGGGGCGTACAATGAGCAGTTCTTC; d_gene: .; abundance: .; j_gene: TRBJ2-1; v_gene: TRBV7-9; len: 15
CDR3aa: CASSPEGLEGEQFF; CDR3nt: TGTGCCAGCAGCCCCGAAGGACTAGAGGGTGAGCAGTTCTTC; d_gene: TRBD2; abundance: .; j_gene: TRBJ2-1; v_gene: TRBV5-4; len: 14
CDR3aa: CASSEVSGADTQYF; CDR3nt: TGTGCCAGCAGTGAAGTTTCGGGGGCAGATACGCAGTATTTT; d_gene: .; abundance: .; j_gene: TRBJ2-3; v_gene: TRBV2; len: 14
CDR3aa: CASSPPWAGSSYNEQFF; CDR3nt: TGTGCCAGCAGCCCACCCTGGGCGGGGAGCTCCTACAATGAGCAGTTCTTC; d_gene: .; abundance: .; j_gene: TRBJ2-1; v_gene: TRBV13; len: 17
CDR3aa: CASSEQGENYGYTF; CDR3nt: TGTGCCAGCAGTGAACAGGGGGAAAACTATGGCTACACCTTC; d_gene: TRBD1; abundance: .; j_gene: TRBJ1-2; v_gene: TRBV25-1; len: 14
CDR3aa: CASSQGGRQGSFSGANVLTF; CDR3nt: TGCGCCAGCAGCCAAGGGGGGCGGCAGGGCTCCTTCTCTGGGGCCAACGTCCTGACTTTC; d_gene: .; abundance: .; j_gene: TRBJ2-6; v_gene: TRBV4-1; len: 20
CDR3aa: CASSSRWYEQYF; CDR3nt: TGTGCCAGCAGCTCCCGCTGGTACGAGCAGTACTTC; d_gene: .; abundance: once; j_gene: TRBJ2-7; v_gene: TRBV7-2; len: 12
CDR3aa: CAWSWTGDSNQPQHF; CDR3nt: TGTGCCTGGAGTTGGACAGGAGATAGCAATCAGCCCCAGCATTTT; d_gene: TRBD1; abundance: .; j_gene: TRBJ1-5; v_gene: TRBV30; len: 15
CDR3aa: CASKRAAGANVLTF; CDR3nt: TGTGCCAGCAAGCGGGCGGCGGGGGCCAACGTCCTGACTTTC; d_gene: .; abundance: .; j_gene: TRBJ2-6; v_gene: TRBV2; len: 14
CDR3aa: CASHRGFQGEQYF; CDR3nt: TGCGCCAGCCACAGGGGGTTTCAGGGCGAGCAGTACTTC; d_gene: TRBD1; abundance: .; j_gene: TRBJ2-7; v_gene: TRBV5-1; len: 13
CDR3aa: CASRQDGNTEAFF; CDR3nt: TGTGCCAGCAGACAAGACGGGAACACTGAAGCTTTCTTT; d_gene: .; abundance: few; j_gene: TRBJ1-1; v_gene: TRBV14; len: 13
CDR3aa: CASSVRGGPNQPQHF; CDR3nt: TGTGCCAGCAGCGTTCGAGGGGGCCCCAATCAGCCCCAGCATTTT; d_gene: TRBD1; abundance: once; j_gene: TRBJ1-5; v_gene: TRBV7-2; len: 15
CDR3aa: CASSLVAGLSNEQFF; CDR3nt: TGCGCCAGCAGCTTGGTAGCGGGACTAAGCAATGAGCAGTTCTTC; d_gene: TRBD2; abundance: .; j_gene: TRBJ2-1; v_gene: TRBV5-1; len: 15
CDR3aa: CSVEVDRGRYEQYF; CDR3nt: TGCAGCGTTGAGGTAGACAGGGGACGCTACGAGCAGTACTTC; d_gene: TRBD1; abundance: .; j_gene: TRBJ2-7; v_gene: TRBV29-1; len: 14
CDR3aa: CASRGLAGKSYNEQFF; CDR3nt: TGTGCCAGTAGAGGACTAGCGGGGAAATCCTACAATGAGCAGTTCTTC; d_gene: TRBD2; abundance: .; j_gene: TRBJ2-1; v_gene: TRBV19; len: 16
CDR3aa: CASSRNGVTGELFF; CDR3nt: TGTGCCAGCTCACGGAACGGAGTCACCGGGGAGCTGTTTTTT; d_gene: .; abundance: .; j_gene: TRBJ2-2; v_gene: TRBV18; len: 14
CDR3aa: CASRADSSYNEQFF; CDR3nt: TGTGCCAGCAGGGCGGATAGCTCCTACAATGAGCAGTTCTTC; d_gene: .; abundance: .; j_gene: TRBJ2-1; v_gene: TRBV2; len: 14
CDR3aa: CASRGAGNNEQFF; CDR3nt: TGCGCCAGCAGGGGGGCGGGGAACAATGAGCAGTTCTTC; d_gene: .; abundance: .; j_gene: TRBJ2-1; v_gene: TRBV4-1; len: 13
CDR3aa: CASSYGSESNYGYTF; CDR3nt: TGTGCCAGCAGTTACGGTTCGGAGAGTAACTATGGCTACACCTTC; d_gene: .; abundance: few; j_gene: TRBJ1-2; v_gene: TRBV6-5; len: 15
CDR3aa: CASSRRDRVETQYF; CDR3nt: TGTGCCAGCAGTCGCCGGGACAGGGTAGAGACCCAGTACTTC; d_gene: TRBD1; abundance: .; j_gene: TRBJ2-5; v_gene: TRBV27; len: 14
CDR3aa: CASSPFNTGELFF; CDR3nt: TGTGCCAGTAGTCCGTTTAACACCGGGGAGCTGTTTTTT; d_gene: .; abundance: .; j_gene: TRBJ2-2; v_gene: TRBV19; len: 13
CDR3aa: CASSLGVQVGQGFQVTQYF; CDR3nt: TGTGCCAGCAGCTTAGGGGTCCAGGTGGGACAGGGTTTCCAAGTGACCCAGTACTTC; d_gene: TRBD1; abundance: .; j_gene: TRBJ2-5; v_gene: TRBV11-1; len: 19
CDR3aa: CASSLGQGFEAFF; CDR3nt: TGTGCCAGCAGCTTGGGCCAGGGATTTGAAGCTTTCTTT; d_gene: .; abundance: .; j_gene: TRBJ1-1; v_gene: TRBV5-6; len: 13
CDR3aa: CASGIDRGLVDEQYF; CDR3nt: TGTGCCAGCGGAATAGACAGGGGGCTCGTCGACGAGCAGTACTTC; d_gene: TRBD1; abundance: .; j_gene: TRBJ2-7; v_gene: TRBV2; len: 15
CDR3aa: CASSPPSGAGELFF; CDR3nt: TGTGCCAGCAGTCCCCCATCAGGGGCCGGGGAGCTGTTTTTT; d_gene: .; abundance: .; j_gene: TRBJ2-2; v_gene: TRBV27; len: 14
CDR3aa: CASSTGLAANYEQYF; CDR3nt: TGTGCCAGCAGCACAGGACTAGCGGCAAACTACGAGCAGTACTTC; d_gene: TRBD2; abundance: once; j_gene: TRBJ2-7; v_gene: TRBV7-6; len: 15
CDR3aa: CASSETGSYTF; CDR3nt: TGTGCCAGCAGTGAAACAGGAAGTTACACCTTC; d_gene: .; abundance: .; j_gene: TRBJ1-2; v_gene: TRBV2; len: 11
CDR3aa: CASSLPTGRRDTQYF; CDR3nt: TGTGCCAGCAGTCTACCGACAGGGCGGCGAGATACGCAGTATTTT; d_gene: TRBD1; abundance: .; j_gene: TRBJ2-3; v_gene: TRBV2; len: 15
CDR3aa: CASSLDHGREQYF; CDR3nt: TGTGCCAGCTCTCTTGATCACGGTCGCGAGCAGTACTTC; d_gene: .; abundance: .; j_gene: TRBJ2-7; v_gene: TRBV18; len: 13
CDR3aa: CASSQGQGTEKLFF; CDR3nt: TGTGCCAGCAGCCAAGGACAGGGCACTGAAAAACTGTTTTTT; d_gene: TRBD1; abundance: few; j_gene: TRBJ1-4; v_gene: TRBV7-9; len: 14
CDR3aa: CASSFPTSGRARETQYF; CDR3nt: TGTGCCAGCAGCTTCCCGACTAGCGGGAGGGCAAGGGAGACCCAGTACTTC; d_gene: TRBD2; abundance: .; j_gene: TRBJ2-5; v_gene: TRBV7-9; len: 17
CDR3aa: CAWSGGSYNEQFF; CDR3nt: TGTGCCTGGAGCGGCGGCTCCTACAATGAGCAGTTCTTC; d_gene: .; abundance: .; j_gene: TRBJ2-1; v_gene: TRBV30; len: 13